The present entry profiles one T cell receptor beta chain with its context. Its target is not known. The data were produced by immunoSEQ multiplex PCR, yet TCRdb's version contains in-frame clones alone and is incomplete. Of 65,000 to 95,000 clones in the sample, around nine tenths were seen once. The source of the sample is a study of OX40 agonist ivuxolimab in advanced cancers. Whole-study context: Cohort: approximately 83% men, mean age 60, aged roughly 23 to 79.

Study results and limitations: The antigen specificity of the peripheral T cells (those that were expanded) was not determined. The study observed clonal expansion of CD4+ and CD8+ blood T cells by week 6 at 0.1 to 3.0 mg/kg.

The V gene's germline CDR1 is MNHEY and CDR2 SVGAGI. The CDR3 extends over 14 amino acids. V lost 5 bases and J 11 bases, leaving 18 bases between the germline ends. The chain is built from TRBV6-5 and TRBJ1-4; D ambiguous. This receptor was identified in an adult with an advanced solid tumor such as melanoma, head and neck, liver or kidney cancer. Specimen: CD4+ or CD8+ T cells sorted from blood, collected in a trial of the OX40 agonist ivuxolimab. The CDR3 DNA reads TGTGCCAGCAGTGAATACCCGGCGGTGGGGAAACTGTTTTTT. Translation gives CASSEYPAVGKLFF.